Following are 8 T cell receptor beta chains from one sample sequenced in a study of blood T cell repertoires in COVID-19. TCRdb keeps only in-frame clones here, not all; method: immunoSEQ multiplex PCR. The sample contains about 220,000 clones, 70% to 85% of which appear only once. The sample comprised PBMCs or T cells enriched from blood (not recorded which). The receptors stem from a woman aged 60-75 years who had recovered from COVID-19.

The J gene is TRBJ1-4, the V gene TRBV5-1, with 12 bases lining up with TRBD1. V lost 3 bases, J lost 8 bases, and 14 bases stayed unmatched. CDR3 length: 18 amino acids. Germline CDR1 reads SGHRS; CDR2 reads YFSETQ. CDR3 residues: CASSSYPGQGAGNEKLFF. The CDR3 DNA follows: TGCGCCAGCAGCTCCTACCCGGGACAGGGGGCGGGTAACGAAAAACTGTTTTTT.

The chain employs TRBV4-1 and TRBJ2-1, with D possibly matching TRBD2 (5 bases). V was clipped by 3 bases and J by 3 bases, with 15 bases between them. The CDR3 spans 16 residues. CDR1 and CDR2 from the germline V gene are MGHRA and YSYEKL. The CDR3 region has the DNA TGCGCCAGCAGCCAGTATAGCGCTTCCGACTACAATGAGCAGTTCTTC. Amino acid sequence: CASSQYSASDYNEQFF.

V gene TRBV6-5 combines with J gene TRBJ2-1, with TRBD2 as a possible D gene (5 bases). V was trimmed by 6 bases and J by 4 bases, leaving 10 bases between them. The CDR3 spans 13 residues. CDR1 and CDR2 (germline): MNHEY, SVGAGI. Here the CDR3 DNA reads TGTGCCAGCAGGAGGGCCCTATACAATGAGCAGTTCTTC. Translating gives CASRRALYNEQFF.

This clone was seen once. The V and J genes are TRBV6-5 and TRBJ1-4; TRBD1 matches at 7 bases. Germline loops: CDR1 MNHEY, CDR2 SVGAGI. V gave up 8 bases and J gave up 7 bases; unmatched junction bases: 4. The CDR3 spans 12 residues. This CDR3 reads CASGTETEKLFF. The CDR3 coding sequence is TGTGCCAGCGGGACAGAAACTGAAAAACTGTTTTTT.

The chain joins TRBV24-1 to TRBJ1-5; 10 nucleotides line up with TRBD1. The CDR3 has 14 residues. V lost 5 bases, J lost 6 bases, and 3 bases stayed unmatched. The germline V gene encodes CDR1 KGHDR and CDR2 SFDVKD. The DNA of the CDR3 is TGTGCCACCAGTGGACAGGGGGCCAGTCAGCCCCAGCATTTT. Translated, it gives CATSGQGASQPQHF.

This sequence joins TRBV29-1 and TRBJ2-3, with D possibly matching TRBD2 (6 bases). The CDR3 is made up of 15 amino acids. CDR1 is SQVTM and CDR2 is ANQGSEA in the germline V gene. Trimming removed 0 bases from V and 4 bases from J, with 14 bases in between. DNA for the CDR3: TGCAGCGTTGAAGAGGGGGGTGGAGGGCCAGATACGCAGTATTTT. This translates into CSVEEGGGGPDTQYF.

The CDR3 loop is CASSRDPGRTGNEQYF. The CDR3 nucleotides are TGTGCCAGCAGCAGAGACCCGGGCCGGACAGGGAACGAGCAGTACTTC. V usage is TRBV7-9 and J usage is TRBJ2-7, with TRBD1 matching 8 bases. J was trimmed by 5 bases and V by 5 bases; bases with no gene match: 14. Germline V gene data show CDR1 as SEHNR and CDR2 as FQNEAQ (reference sequence). This CDR3 is built from 16 residues.

The V gene is TRBV18, the J gene TRBJ1-2, with D perhaps matching TRBD1 (5 bases). This CDR3 comprises 13 residues. Trimming stripped 2 bases from V and 4 bases from J, with 8 bases between. The V gene's germline CDR1 is KGHSH and CDR2 LQKENI. The CDR3 loop is CASSPGALYGYTF. CDR3 coding DNA: TGTGCCAGCTCACCAGGGGCCCTCTATGGCTACACCTTC.